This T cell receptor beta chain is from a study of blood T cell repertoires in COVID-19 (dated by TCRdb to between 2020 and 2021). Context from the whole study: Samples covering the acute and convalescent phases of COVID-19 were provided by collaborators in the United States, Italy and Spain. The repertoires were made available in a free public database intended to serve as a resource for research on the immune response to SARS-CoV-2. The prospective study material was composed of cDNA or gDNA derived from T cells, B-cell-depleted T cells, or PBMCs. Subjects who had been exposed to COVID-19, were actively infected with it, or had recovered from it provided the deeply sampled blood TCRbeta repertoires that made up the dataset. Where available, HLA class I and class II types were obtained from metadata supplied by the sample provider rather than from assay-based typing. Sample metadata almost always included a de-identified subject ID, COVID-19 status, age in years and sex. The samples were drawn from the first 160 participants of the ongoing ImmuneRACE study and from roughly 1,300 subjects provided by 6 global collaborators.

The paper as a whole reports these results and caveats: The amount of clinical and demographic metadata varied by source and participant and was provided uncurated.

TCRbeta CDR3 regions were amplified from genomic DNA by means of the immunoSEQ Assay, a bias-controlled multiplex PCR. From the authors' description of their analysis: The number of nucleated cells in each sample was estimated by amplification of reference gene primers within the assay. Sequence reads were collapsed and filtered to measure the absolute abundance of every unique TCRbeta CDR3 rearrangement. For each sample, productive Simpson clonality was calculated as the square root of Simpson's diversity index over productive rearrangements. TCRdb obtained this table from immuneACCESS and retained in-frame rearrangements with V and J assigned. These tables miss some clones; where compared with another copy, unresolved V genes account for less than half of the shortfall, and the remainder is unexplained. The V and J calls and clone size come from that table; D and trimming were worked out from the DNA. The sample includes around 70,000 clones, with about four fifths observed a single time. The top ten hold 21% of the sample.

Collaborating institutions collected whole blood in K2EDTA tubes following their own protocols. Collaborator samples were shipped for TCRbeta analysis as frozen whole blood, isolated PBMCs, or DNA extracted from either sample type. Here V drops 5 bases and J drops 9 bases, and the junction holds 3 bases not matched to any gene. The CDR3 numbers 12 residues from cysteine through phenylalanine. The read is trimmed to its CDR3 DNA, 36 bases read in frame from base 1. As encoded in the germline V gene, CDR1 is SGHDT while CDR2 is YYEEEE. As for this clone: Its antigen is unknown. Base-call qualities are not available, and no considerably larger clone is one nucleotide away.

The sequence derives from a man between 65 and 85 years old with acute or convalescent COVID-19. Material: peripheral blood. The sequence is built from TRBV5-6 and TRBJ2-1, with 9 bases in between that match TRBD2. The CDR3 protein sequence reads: CASSRTSAEQFF. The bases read TGTGCCAGCAGTCGGACTAGCGCTGAGCAGTTCTTC. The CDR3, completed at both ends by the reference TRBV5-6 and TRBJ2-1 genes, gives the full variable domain DAGVTQSPTHLIKTRGQQVTLRCSPKSGHDTVSWYQQALGQGPQFIFQYYEEEERQRGNFPDRFSGHQFPNYSSELNVNALLLGDSALYLCASSRTSAEQFFGPGTRLTVL.